The T cell receptor (beta chain) under discussion was sequenced for a study of blood T cells in healthy people across ages. PCR was performed a second time for roughly 7 to 11 cycles using a sample-barcoded 5' primer and a J-beta primer mix. A template-switch adaptor that had 12 random nucleotides put a tag on each cDNA molecule. TCRdb recomputed calls from the 5' RACE reads with MiXCR, one row per CDR3 protein. In the table there are 1.5 million to 2 million distinct CDR3 sequences, roughly 32% of which are singletons. This TCR was sampled from a woman in her twenties or thirties in good health. Sequenced sample: blood.

The CDR3 loop is CAISGTAGAFF. For the CDR3, the DNA is TGTGCCATCAGTGGGACGGCGGGAGCTTTCTTT. V gene TRBV10-3 combines with J gene TRBJ1-1, with D unresolved. CDR1 is ENHRY and CDR2 is SYGVKD in the germline V gene. This CDR3 is built from 11 residues. Between the trimmed V and J ends, which lost 4 bases and 10 bases, there was a span of 10 bases.